Given below is one T cell receptor beta chain in context. Time point denoted: blood from clinic visit 5 months post-surgery; TSC patient then seizure free. The source of the sample is a study of brain T cells in children with intractable seizures. Method: immunoSEQ multiplex PCR; TCRdb's copy keeps in-frame clones and lacks some. The sample has about 340,000 clones; about 94% are singletons. The CDR3 covers 15 residues. Trimming removed 3 bases at V and 4 bases at J, with 10 bases between. CDR1 and CDR2 from the germline V gene are SNHLY and FYNNEI. The sequence was collected from a boy less than two years old with tuberous sclerosis and intractable seizures. This specimen consisted of peripheral blood, obtained more than 4 months after surgery. V and J are TRBV2 and TRBJ1-6; D not certain. This CDR3 reads CASSDLGVYNSPLHF. In DNA, the CDR3 is TGTGCCAGCAGTGATCTAGGCGTTTATAATTCACCCCTCCACTTT.